The following is a T cell receptor beta chain sequence with its context. Its antigen is unidentified. Germline V gene data show CDR1 as LNHNV and CDR2 as YYDKDF (reference sequence). The CDR3 runs 14 residues. V was trimmed by 3 bases and J by 4 bases, leaving 10 bases between them. This entry is derived from a study of cytomegalovirus exposure and HLA in healthy donors. Study background: From donors who were HLA-typed, an early data release held 81 million or so unique TCRs. Overall study findings and caveats: Several V segments, TRBV6-2 and TRBV6-3 among them, could not be told apart and were dropped.

Primers for the PCR totalled 60 Vbeta and 13 Jbeta. Clones were sequenced by immunoSEQ multiplex PCR, and TCRdb holds only the in-frame ones, with some missing. Among just over 200,000 clones, roughly 68% were seen once, and the ten largest hold 2% to 3%. This TCR came from a man aged 35-49 years in good health and CMV-seropositive. The gene calls are TRBV15 and TRBJ1-5; D possibly corresponds to TRBD1 (5 bases). The sequencing sample was made of PBMCs. CDR3 bases: TGTGCCACCAGCAGGGACAATTTGAATCAGCCCCAGCATTTT. It translates to CATSRDNLNQPQHF.